These 20 T cell receptor beta chains originate from one sample sequenced in a study of blood T cell repertoires in COVID-19. This table comes from immunoSEQ multiplex PCR, and its TCRdb copy is limited to in-frame clones, with some not included. The table includes about 150,000 clones, roughly 84% detected once. Sequenced material: peripheral blood. The receptor source for this set is a woman aged 55-69 years with COVID-19, enrolled during active disease.

The table lists this clone with a count of one. The gene calls are TRBV5-4 and TRBJ2-7; 8 nucleotides match TRBD1. V lost 4 bases to trimming and J lost 6 bases; unmatched junction nucleotides: 9. The CDR3 is 14 residues long. Germline lookup yields CDR1 SGHNT and CDR2 YYREEE (reference sequence). CDR3 protein: CASSQTGGVGEQYF. The CDR3 DNA reads TGTGCCAGCAGCCAAACAGGGGGTGTGGGCGAGCAGTACTTC.

The chain links TRBV13 to TRBJ2-7, with 7 bases aligning to TRBD1. Germline V gene sequence: CDR1 PRHDT, CDR2 FYEKMQ (reference sequence). The J segment lost 6 bases and the V segment lost 3 bases, leaving 8 bases of the junction unmatched. This CDR3 is 14 amino acids long. The CDR3 loop reads CASSFQGQPREQYF. CDR3 coding DNA: TGTGCCAGCAGCTTTCAGGGACAGCCTCGCGAGCAGTACTTC. Full variable domain (outside the CDR3, taken from reference TRBV13 and TRBJ2-7): AAGVIQSPRHLIKEKRETATLKCYPIPRHDTVYWYQQGPGQDPQFLISFYEKMQSDKGSIPDRFSAQQFSDYHSELNMSSLELGDSALYFCASSFQGQPREQYFGPGTRLTVT.

The genes are TRBV5-4 and TRBJ2-7; D not certain. Between the trimmed V and J ends, which lost 3 bases and 3 bases, there was a span of 13 bases. Germline V gene data show CDR1 as SGHNT and CDR2 as YYREEE (reference sequence). This CDR3 region has 14 residues. CDR3 protein: CASSSSVHLYEQYF. The CDR3 region has the DNA TGTGCCAGCAGCTCGTCAGTACATCTCTACGAGCAGTACTTC.

This clone was seen a single time. V and J are TRBV10-2 and TRBJ2-2, with a weak D call TRBD1 (5 bases). V was pared by 6 bases and J by 7 bases, with 18 bases between. This CDR3 spans 15 amino acids. Germline lookup yields CDR1 WSHSY and CDR2 SAAADI. The CDR3, as DNA: TGCGCCAGCAGCCCCCCAGGCAGGGCGGTCGGGGAGCTGTTTTTT. It is translated as CASSPPGRAVGELFF.

The chain links TRBV30 to TRBJ1-6, with a tentative D call TRBD1 (6 bases). Germline assignment: CDR1 GTSNPN and CDR2 SVGIG (reference sequence). CDR3 size: 15 residues. The germline V and J ends were trimmed by 3 bases and 4 bases, with 13 bases remaining between them. The CDR3 bases are TGTGCCTGGAGAGGGGACATCGGGTATAATTCACCCCTCCACTTT. Translation gives CAWRGDIGYNSPLHF.

The V and J genes are TRBV7-8 and TRBJ2-6; maybe TRBD1 (6 bases). Between the trimmed V and J ends, which lost 8 bases and 0 bases, there was a span of 17 bases. Germline CDR1 and CDR2: SGHVS and FQNEAQ. This CDR3 has 17 amino acids. CDR3 amino acids: CASPTGTPISGANVLTF. The CDR3 region has the DNA TGTGCCAGCCCTACGGGGACACCCATCTCTGGGGCCAACGTCCTGACTTTC.

The gene calls are TRBV5-4 and TRBJ2-2; D gene unclear. The ends were cut back, 4 bases at V and 6 bases at J, with 10 bases in the middle. This CDR3 has 13 amino acids. Germline V gene sequence: CDR1 SGHNT, CDR2 YYREEE (reference sequence). CDR3 protein: CASSVPNAGELFF. The CDR3 DNA follows: TGTGCCAGCAGCGTCCCTAACGCCGGGGAGCTGTTTTTT.

This rearrangement joins TRBV15 to TRBJ1-4; 10 nucleotides line up with TRBD1. The J segment lost 6 bases and the V segment lost 0 bases, leaving 1 base of the junction unmatched. The germline V gene encodes CDR1 LNHNV and CDR2 YYDKDF (reference sequence). The CDR3 is 15 residues long. Here the CDR3 reads CATSREGTGDEKLFF. CDR3 bases: TGTGCCACCAGCAGAGAAGGGACAGGGGATGAAAAACTGTTTTTT.

This clone was observed once. The chain has TRBV6-1 and TRBJ1-6; possible D gene TRBD1, 5 bases. CDR1 and CDR2 from the germline V gene are MNHNS and SASEGT. Trimming took off 7 bases at V and 5 bases at J, with 12 bases between the two ends. CDR3 length equals 14 residues. The CDR3 reads CASIPDSHNSPLHF. The CDR3, as DNA: TGTGCCAGCATACCCGACAGCCATAATTCACCCCTCCACTTT.

This chain joins TRBV19 and TRBJ1-1; 11 bases agree with TRBD1. V lost 6 bases, J lost 4 bases, and 4 bases stayed unmatched. The CDR3 runs 14 residues. Germline V lookup: CDR1 LNHDA, CDR2 SQIVND (reference sequence). The CDR3 DNA follows: TGTGCCAGTAGGGACAGGGGGCTGAGCACTGAAGCTTTCTTT. The encoded protein is CASRDRGLSTEAFF.

This CDR3 is CASSLETAFNYGYTF. CDR3 nucleotide sequence: TGTGCCAGCAGCTTAGAAACAGCCTTTAACTATGGCTACACCTTC. V usage is TRBV7-9 and J usage is TRBJ1-2, with D unclear. The CDR3 is made up of 15 amino acids. V lost 1 base and J 1 base, leaving 10 bases between the germline ends. From germline, CDR1 is SEHNR and CDR2 FQNEAQ (reference sequence).

The V and J genes are TRBV30 and TRBJ1-1, with D possibly matching TRBD1 (6 bases). V gave up 0 bases and J gave up 3 bases, with 11 bases separating them. Germline loops: CDR1 GTSNPN, CDR2 SVGIG (reference sequence). This CDR3 is built from 14 residues. The CDR3 region is CAWSVRAGDTEAFF. Written as DNA, the CDR3 is TGTGCCTGGAGTGTCAGAGCAGGGGACACTGAAGCTTTCTTT.

The V call is TRBV19, the J call TRBJ2-2; D possibly corresponds to TRBD2 (5 bases). V lost 2 bases and J lost 1, with 11 bases in between. The CDR3 totals 16 residues. Germline V lookup: CDR1 LNHDA, CDR2 SQIVND (reference sequence). The DNA of the CDR3 is TGTGCCAGTAGTATAAGCCAGCGGAGGAACACCGGGGAGCTGTTTTTT. Translated, it gives CASSISQRRNTGELFF.

The chain couples TRBV19 to TRBJ2-1, with a weak D call TRBD2 (5 bases). With 3 bases removed from V and 4 bases from J, the gap between germline ends came to 10 bases. This CDR3 has 14 amino acids. Per the germline V gene, CDR1 is LNHDA and CDR2 is SQIVND (reference sequence). Here the CDR3 DNA reads TGTGCCAGTAGTATTTTCGGGAAATACAATGAGCAGTTCTTC. Translating gives CASSIFGKYNEQFF.

The chain couples TRBV4-1 to TRBJ1-1; D is perhaps TRBD1 (6 bases). The CDR3 covers 18 residues. Deletions cut 1 base from V and 5 bases from J, with 23 bases between. The germline V gene has CDR1 MGHRA and CDR2 YSYEKL. The CDR3 sequence: CASSQALGLGGRGTEAFF. The CDR3 DNA is TGCGCCAGCAGCCAAGCCCTCGGTTTGGGGGGGCGCGGGACTGAAGCTTTCTTT.

The CDR3 here is CAISEPRGEYEQYF. CDR3 coding DNA: TGTGCCATCAGTGAGCCCCGTGGAGAATACGAGCAGTACTTC. The V gene is TRBV10-3, the J gene TRBJ2-7, with D unclear. CDR3 size: 14 residues. The V gene's germline CDR1 is ENHRY and CDR2 SYGVKD. V shed 2 bases and J shed 4 bases, with 12 bases lying between them.

The chain has TRBV5-5 and TRBJ1-1; maybe TRBD1 (5 bases). Germline V lookup: CDR1 SGHKS, CDR2 YYEKEE (reference sequence). V gave up 0 bases and J gave up 7 bases, with 7 bases separating them. CDR3 length equals 12 residues. Here the CDR3 DNA reads TGTGCCAGCAGCTTGGTTCAGGGTGAAGCTTTCTTT. Translating it yields CASSLVQGEAFF.

The chain carries TRBV3-1 (or the pseudogene TRBV3-2) and TRBJ2-5; the match to TRBD2 covers 12 bases. Looked up from germline, CDR1 is LGHDT and CDR2 is YNNKEL (reference sequence). The CDR3 has 17 residues. V lost 8 bases and J lost 4; bases outside the gene matches: 14. In DNA form, the CDR3 reads TGTGCCAGCCAACCGGGGAGACTAGCGGGGGTCTTAGAGACCCAGTACTTC. Amino acid sequence: CASQPGRLAGVLETQYF.

In regard to this clone: A read error may produce the germline difference seen at one junction end. J is TRBJ2-3 and V is TRBV4-1; a possible D gene is TRBD2 (5 bases). This CDR3 region has 14 residues. Germline V lookup: CDR1 MGHRA, CDR2 YSYEKL. The CDR3 DNA is TGCGCCAGCAGCATGACGGCGGGCCTCCTTCACGGGGATTTT. Its translation: CASSMTAGLLHGDF.

V usage is TRBV9 and J usage is TRBJ2-7, with TRBD2 as a possible D gene (6 bases). CDR3 length equals 13 residues. CDR1 and CDR2 from the germline V gene are SGDLS and YYNGEE. Trimming removed 4 bases at V and 3 bases at J, with 11 bases between. The CDR3 DNA reads TGTGCCAGCAGCTCCCCGGGACTCTACGAGCAGTACTTC. Its translation: CASSSPGLYEQYF.